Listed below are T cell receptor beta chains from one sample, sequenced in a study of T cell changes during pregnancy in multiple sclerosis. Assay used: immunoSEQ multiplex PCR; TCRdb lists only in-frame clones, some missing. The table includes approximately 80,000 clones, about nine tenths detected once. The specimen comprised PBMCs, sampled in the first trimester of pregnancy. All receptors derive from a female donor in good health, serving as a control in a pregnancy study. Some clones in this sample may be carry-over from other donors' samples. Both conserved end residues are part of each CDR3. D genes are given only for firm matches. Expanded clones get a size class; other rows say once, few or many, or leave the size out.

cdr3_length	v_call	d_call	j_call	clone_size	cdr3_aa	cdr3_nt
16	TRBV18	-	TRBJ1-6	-	CASSPTGSSYNSPLHF	TGTGCCAGCTCACCCACCGGGAGCTCCTATAATTCACCCCTCCACTTT
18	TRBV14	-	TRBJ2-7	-	CASSQELGGGSLIYEQYF	TGTGCCAGCAGCCAAGAACTTGGAGGGGGCTCGCTAATATACGAGCAGTACTTC
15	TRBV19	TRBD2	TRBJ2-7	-	CASSGELAGVYEQYF	TGTGCCAGTAGTGGAGAGCTAGCGGGAGTTTACGAGCAGTACTTC
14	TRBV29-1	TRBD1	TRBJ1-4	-	CSVGPGQGPEKLFF	TGCAGCGTTGGGCCGGGACAGGGGCCCGAAAAACTGTTTTTT
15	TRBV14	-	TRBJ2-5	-	CASSQAAWYQETQYF	TGTGCCAGCAGCCAGGCTGCCTGGTACCAAGAGACCCAGTACTTC
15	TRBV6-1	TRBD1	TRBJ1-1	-	CASSDAATGDTEAFF	TGTGCCAGCAGTGACGCCGCGACAGGGGACACTGAAGCTTTCTTT
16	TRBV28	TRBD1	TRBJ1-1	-	CASSLSPGQGLEEAFF	TGTGCCAGCAGTTTATCCCCGGGACAGGGGCTTGAAGAAGCTTTCTTT
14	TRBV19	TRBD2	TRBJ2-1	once	CASTTGLAGGEQFF	TGTGCCAGTACCACGGGACTAGCGGGGGGTGAGCAGTTCTTC
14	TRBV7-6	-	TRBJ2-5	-	CASSLRLGRETQYF	TGTGCCAGCAGCTTGAGGTTAGGGAGGGAGACCCAGTACTTC
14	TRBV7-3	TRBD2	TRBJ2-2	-	CASSRTSGGGELFF	TGTGCCAGCAGTCGAACTAGCGGGGGCGGGGAGCTGTTTTTT
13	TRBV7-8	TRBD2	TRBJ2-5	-	CASSLAGIETQYF	TGTGCCAGCAGTCTAGCGGGGATAGAGACCCAGTACTTC
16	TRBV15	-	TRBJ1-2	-	CATSRKGTLKGYGYTF	TGTGCCACCAGCAGAAAAGGGACATTAAAGGGCTATGGCTACACCTTC
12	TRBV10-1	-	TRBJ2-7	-	CASSQDRLEQYF	TGCGCCAGCAGTCAGGACAGACTGGAGCAGTACTTC
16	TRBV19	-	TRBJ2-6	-	CASSIGGRAGANVLTF	TGTGCCAGTAGTATAGGTGGGCGCGCTGGGGCCAACGTCCTGACTTTC
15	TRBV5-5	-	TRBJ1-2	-	CASSFLQAVPYGYTF	TGTGCCAGCAGCTTCTTACAGGCCGTCCCCTATGGCTACACCTTC
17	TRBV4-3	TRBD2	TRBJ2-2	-	CASSQEVAGENTGELFF	TGCGCCAGCAGCCAGGAGGTGGCGGGAGAGAACACCGGGGAGCTGTTTTTT
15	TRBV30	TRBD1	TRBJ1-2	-	CAWMLKGTALYGYTF	TGTGCCTGGATGTTAAAAGGGACAGCTCTCTATGGCTACACCTTC
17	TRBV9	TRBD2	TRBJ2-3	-	CASSPQGLAGVTDTQYF	TGTGCCAGCAGCCCTCAGGGACTAGCGGGAGTAACAGATACGCAGTATTTT
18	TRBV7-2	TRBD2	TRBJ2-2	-	CASSLGPLGGGYTGELFF	TGTGCCAGCAGCTTAGGTCCCCTTGGCGGGGGGTACACCGGGGAGCTGTTTTTT
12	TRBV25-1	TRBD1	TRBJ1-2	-	CASRGTGYGYTF	TGTGCCAGCAGGGGGACAGGCTATGGCTACACCTTC
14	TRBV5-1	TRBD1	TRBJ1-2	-	CASSLAQGDYGYTF	TGCGCCAGCAGCTTGGCCCAGGGGGACTATGGCTACACCTTC
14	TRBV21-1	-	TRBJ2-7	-	CASRPGQGMYEQYF	TGTGCCAGCAGACCGGGACAGGGTATGTACGAGCAGTACTTC
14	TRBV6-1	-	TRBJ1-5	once	CASSGGLPGEPQHF	TGTGCCAGCAGTGGCGGACTCCCCGGCGAGCCCCAGCATTTT
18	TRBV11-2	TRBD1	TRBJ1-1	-	CASRRRQGASGTRTEAFF	TGTGCCAGCAGACGTCGACAGGGGGCGAGTGGCACCCGGACTGAAGCTTTCTTT
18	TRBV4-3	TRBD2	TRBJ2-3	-	CASSQEGPSGSFTDTQYF	TGCGCCAGCAGCCAAGAGGGGCCTAGCGGGAGTTTCACAGATACGCAGTATTTT
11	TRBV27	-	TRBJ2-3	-	CASGTRLTQYF	TGTGCCAGCGGTACTAGACTAACGCAGTATTTT
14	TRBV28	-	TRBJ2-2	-	CASSPSGNTGELFF	TGTGCCAGCAGCCCCTCGGGGAACACCGGGGAGCTGTTTTTT
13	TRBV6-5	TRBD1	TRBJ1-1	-	CASSSRDRTEAFF	TGTGCCAGCAGTAGCCGGGACAGAACTGAAGCTTTCTTT
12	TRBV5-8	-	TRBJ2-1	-	CASSPDKNEQFF	TGTGCCAGCAGCCCTGACAAAAATGAGCAGTTCTTC
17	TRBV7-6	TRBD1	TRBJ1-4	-	CASSLDDRGVANEKLFF	TGTGCCAGCAGCTTAGACGACAGGGGGGTGGCTAATGAAAAACTGTTTTTT
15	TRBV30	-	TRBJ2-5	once	CAWSVRAGSGETQYF	TGTGCCTGGAGTGTACGGGCGGGCTCAGGAGAGACCCAGTACTTC
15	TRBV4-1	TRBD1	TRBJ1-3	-	CASSRPGGSGNTIYF	TGCGCCAGCAGCCGACCAGGGGGCTCTGGAAACACCATATATTTT
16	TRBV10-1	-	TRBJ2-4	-	CASSAYWDIDKNIQYF	TGCGCCAGCAGTGCCTATTGGGACATTGACAAAAACATTCAGTACTTC
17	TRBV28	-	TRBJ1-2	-	CASSPVLGAGADYGYTF	TGTGCCAGCAGTCCCGTCTTGGGGGCAGGAGCCGACTATGGCTACACCTTC